The 18 T cell receptor beta chains reported below all come from one sample, sequenced in a study of Ad26.COV2.S vaccination and SARS-CoV-2 variants. Regarding treatment: 15 to 20 received Ad26.COV2.S at low or high dose, single or two shots; 5 received placebo; per-sample allocation not given. Day 63 following the first vaccine or placebo injection was when the samples were taken. Libraries were prepared by immunoSEQ multiplex PCR; TCRdb keeps only in-frame clonotypes and omits some of them. The sample records 430,000 or so clones, 80% to 95% being singletons. This sample comprised peripheral blood, obtained in a trial of Ad26.COV2.S vaccine versus placebo. Receptors originate from a person between 18 and 65 years old who received the Ad26.COV2.S COVID-19 vaccine or a placebo.

The V gene is TRBV5-1, the J gene TRBJ2-7; D is tentatively TRBD1 or TRBD2 (5 bases each). CDR1 is SGHRS and CDR2 is YFSETQ in the germline V gene. The CDR3 spans 13 residues. Trimming cost V 3 bases and J 2 bases, with 9 bases left between them. The CDR3 loop reads CASSSMGAYEQYF. Written as DNA, the CDR3 is TGCGCCAGCAGCTCAATGGGGGCCTACGAGCAGTACTTC.

This rearrangement joins TRBV5-1 to TRBJ2-2, with 9 nucleotides matching TRBD1. J gave up 4 bases and V 7 bases, and 5 bases lay outside the gene matches. Germline CDR1 reads SGHRS; CDR2 reads YFSETQ. The CDR3 contains 14 residues. In DNA, the CDR3 is TGCGCCAGCGGCCGGGACAGGGTCACCGGGGAGCTGTTTTTT. It encodes CASGRDRVTGELFF.

This chain links TRBV3-1 (or the pseudogene TRBV3-2) with TRBJ1-6; no reliable D call. The CDR3 covers 15 residues. Looked up from germline, CDR1 is LGHDT and CDR2 is YNNKEL (reference sequence). V gave up 3 bases and J gave up 0 bases, with 6 bases separating them. For the CDR3, the DNA is TGTGCCAGCAGCCAGGGGAGCTCCTATAATTCACCCCTCCACTTT. It is translated as CASSQGSSYNSPLHF.

The DNA for the CDR3 is TGCAGCGTTACATATCCGAACAATGAGCAGTTCTTC. Its translation is CSVTYPNNEQFF. The gene calls are TRBV29-1 and TRBJ2-1; no clear D gene. V lost 5 bases and J 5 bases, leaving 10 bases between the germline ends. Per the germline V gene, CDR1 is SQVTM and CDR2 is ANQGSEA. The CDR3 is made up of 12 amino acids.

This chain joins TRBV5-4 and TRBJ2-2, with D possibly being TRBD1 (5 bases). V was shortened by 0 bases and J by 11 bases, with 20 bases between the two germline ends. Germline V gene lookup returns CDR1 SGHNT and CDR2 YYREEE (reference sequence). There are 16 residues in the CDR3. The CDR3, as DNA: TGTGCCAGCAGCTTGGCCGGAGCCAGACAGAGTAAAGAGCTGTTTTTT. This translates into CASSLAGARQSKELFF. Together with reference TRBV5-4 and TRBJ2-2, the CDR3 gives the full variable domain: ETGVTQSPTHLIKTRGQQVTLRCSSQSGHNTVSWYQQALGQGPQFIFQYYREEENGRGNFPPRFSGLQFPNYSSELNVNALELDDSALYLCASSLAGARQSKELFFGEGSRLTVL.

The rearrangement links TRBV4-3 to TRBJ1-2; D remains ambiguous. The CDR3 is made up of 16 amino acids. The V gene's germline CDR1 is LGHNA and CDR2 YSLEER. V was shortened by 0 bases and J by 4 bases, with 15 bases between the two germline ends. The CDR3 sequence: CASSQETRGYGYGYTF. DNA of the CDR3: TGCGCCAGCAGCCAAGAGACGCGGGGTTACGGCTATGGCTACACCTTC.

V gene TRBV9 combines with J gene TRBJ1-4; D unresolved. Looked up from germline, CDR1 is SGDLS and CDR2 is YYNGEE. The CDR3 contains 16 residues. Trimming removed 3 bases at V and 3 bases at J, with 15 bases between. The CDR3, as DNA: TGTGCCAGCAGCGCGGACCTTGGAGGCCCTAATGAAAAACTGTTTTTT. Its translation: CASSADLGGPNEKLFF.

This chain uses TRBV5-6 with TRBJ2-7; 8 bases align to TRBD2. Trimming removed 0 bases from V and 3 bases from J; junction bases left unmatched: 8. The CDR3 runs 16 residues. Germline values: CDR1 SGHDT, CDR2 YYEEEE. For the CDR3, the DNA is TGTGCCAGCAGCTTGGGGGGCCAGCGGGAGTTCTACGAGCAGTACTTC. Its protein is CASSLGGQREFYEQYF.

This clone was detected only a few times. The chain joins TRBV30 to TRBJ1-3; D is undetermined. The V gene lost 3 bases and the J gene lost 4 bases, with 13 bases spanning the gap. Germline V gene lookup returns CDR1 GTSNPN and CDR2 SVGIG (reference sequence). The CDR3 sequence is 14 residues long. The CDR3 DNA follows: TGTGCCTGGAGCCCCCGTGAGGTCGGAAACACCATATATTTT. Encoded protein: CAWSPREVGNTIYF. Using reference TRBV30 and TRBJ1-3 for the parts outside the CDR3, the full variable domain is SQTIHQWPATLVQPVGSPLSLECTVEGTSNPNLYWYRQAAGRGLQLLFYSVGIGQISSEVPQNLSASRPQDRQFILSSKKLLLSDSGFYLCAWSPREVGNTIYFGEGSWLTVV.

The V gene is TRBV4-1, the J gene TRBJ2-5, with TRBD2 matching 11 bases. V dropped 6 bases and J dropped 4; count of bases not matched to a gene: 7. Germline loops: CDR1 MGHRA, CDR2 YSYEKL. The CDR3 extends over 15 amino acids. This CDR3 is CASRPASGRSETQYF. The DNA of the CDR3 is TGCGCCAGCAGACCGGCTAGCGGGAGGTCAGAGACCCAGTACTTC.

The chain employs TRBV27 and TRBJ2-3; the D gene is possibly TRBD2 (5 bases). Deletions cut 2 bases from V and 2 bases from J, with 11 bases between. This CDR3 spans 15 amino acids. CDR1 MNHEY and CDR2 SMNVEV come from the germline V gene (reference sequence). CDR3 residues: CASSLRSGYTDTQYF. For the CDR3, the DNA is TGTGCCAGCAGTTTAAGGAGCGGCTACACAGATACGCAGTATTTT.

This chain links TRBV7-8 with TRBJ2-3, with 10 nucleotides matching TRBD2. J gave up 1 base and V 4 bases, and 8 bases lay outside the gene matches. The CDR3 extends over 17 amino acids. Looked up from germline, CDR1 is SGHVS and CDR2 is FQNEAQ. CDR3 sequence: CASSSTLAGGGTDTQYF. In nucleotides, the CDR3 is TGTGCCAGCAGCTCTACCTTAGCGGGAGGAGGCACAGATACGCAGTATTTT.

J is TRBJ2-7 and V is TRBV7-9; TRBD1 might be the D (6 bases). V lost 8 bases and J 3 bases, leaving 17 bases between the germline ends. Germline CDR1 SEHNR, CDR2 FQNEAQ (reference sequence). There are 14 residues in the CDR3. CDR3 amino acids: CASGPGHGYYEQYF. The CDR3 DNA follows: TGTGCCAGCGGTCCGGGACACGGGTACTACGAGCAGTACTTC.

This clone was counted only a few times. The rearrangement links TRBV4-3 to TRBJ1-6; no definite D call. Trimming shortened V by 2 bases and J by 6 bases, and 8 bases separated the two germline ends. The CDR3 covers 14 residues. Germline V gene data show CDR1 as LGHNA and CDR2 as YSLEER. CDR3 in DNA: TGCGCCAGCAGCCAATGGAGTGCTAATTCACCCCTCCACTTT. Its protein product is CASSQWSANSPLHF.

This rearrangement joins TRBV18 to TRBJ1-1; D gene uncertain. V lost 6 bases, J lost 1 base, and 9 bases lay in between. CDR3 length equals 13 residues. The germline V gene encodes CDR1 KGHSH and CDR2 LQKENI. The CDR3, as DNA: TGTGCCAGCTCCCGCGTAGGGAACACTGAAGCTTTCTTT. The encoded protein is CASSRVGNTEAFF.

This chain connects TRBV4-3 to TRBJ1-2; D unclear. Trimming took 2 bases from V and 0 from J, leaving 16 bases between them. The germline V gene has CDR1 LGHNA and CDR2 YSLEER. The CDR3 runs 17 residues. CDR3 coding DNA: TGCGCCAGCAGCCAAAATGCCTTTGTTCCCCCTAACTATGGCTACACCTTC. This sequence encodes CASSQNAFVPPNYGYTF.

This clone occurred once. The CDR3 here is CASRPLQGGRTEAFF. CDR3 sequence (DNA): TGTGCCAGCAGACCCCTCCAGGGGGGACGAACTGAAGCTTTCTTT. The chain carries TRBV7-2 and TRBJ1-1, with 7 bases that match TRBD1. Trimming cost V 6 bases and J 5 bases; bases outside gene matches: 12. CDR1 is SGHTA and CDR2 is FQGNSA in the germline V gene. The CDR3 is 15 residues long.

CDR3 sequence reads: CASSQDEGTRYEQYF. The CDR3 nucleotides read TGCGCCAGCAGCCAAGATGAAGGGACCCGCTACGAGCAGTACTTC. The chain couples TRBV4-3 to TRBJ2-7, with D perhaps matching TRBD1 or TRBD2 (5 bases each). The V gene lost 0 bases and the J gene lost 3 bases, with 12 bases spanning the gap. Germline lookup yields CDR1 LGHNA and CDR2 YSLEER. The CDR3 totals 15 residues.